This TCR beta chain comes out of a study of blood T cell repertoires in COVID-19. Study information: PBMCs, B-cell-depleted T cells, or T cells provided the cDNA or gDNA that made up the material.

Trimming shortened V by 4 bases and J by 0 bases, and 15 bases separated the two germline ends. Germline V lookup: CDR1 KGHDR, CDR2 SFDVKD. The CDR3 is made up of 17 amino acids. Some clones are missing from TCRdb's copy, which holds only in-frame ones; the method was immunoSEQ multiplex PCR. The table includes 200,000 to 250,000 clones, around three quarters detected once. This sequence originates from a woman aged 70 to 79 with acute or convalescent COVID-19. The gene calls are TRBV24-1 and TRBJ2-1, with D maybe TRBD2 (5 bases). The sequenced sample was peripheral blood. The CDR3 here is CATSDPRGEGSYNEQFF. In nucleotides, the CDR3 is TGTGCCACCAGTGACCCTCGGGGAGAGGGCTCCTACAATGAGCAGTTCTTC.